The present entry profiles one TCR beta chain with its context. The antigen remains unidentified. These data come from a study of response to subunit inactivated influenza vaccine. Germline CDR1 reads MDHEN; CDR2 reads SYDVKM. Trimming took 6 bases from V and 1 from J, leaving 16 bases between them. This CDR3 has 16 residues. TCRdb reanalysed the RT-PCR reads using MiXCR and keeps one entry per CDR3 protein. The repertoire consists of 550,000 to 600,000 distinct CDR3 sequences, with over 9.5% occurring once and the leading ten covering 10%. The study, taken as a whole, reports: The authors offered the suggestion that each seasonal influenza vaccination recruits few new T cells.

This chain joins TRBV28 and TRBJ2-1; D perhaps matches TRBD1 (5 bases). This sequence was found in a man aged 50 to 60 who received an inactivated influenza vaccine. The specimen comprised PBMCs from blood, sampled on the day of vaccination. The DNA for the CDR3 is TGTGCCAGCAGCCCCCCCACAGGTATTTCCTACAATGAGCAGTTCTTC. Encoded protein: CASSPPTGISYNEQFF. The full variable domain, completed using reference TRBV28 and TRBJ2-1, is DVKVTQSSRYLVKRTGEKVFLECVQDMDHENMFWYRQDPGLGLRLIYFSYDVKMKEKGDIPEGYSVSREKKERFSLILESASTNQTSMYLCASSPPTGISYNEQFFGPGTRLTVL.